The clone carrying this TCR beta chain was seen many times. The germline V gene has CDR1 MNHEY and CDR2 SVGAGI. Trimming at V came to 6 bases and at J to 3 bases, leaving 3 bases not matched to a gene. The CDR3 has 13 residues. TCRdb redid the calling of the RT-PCR reads with MiXCR, one entry per CDR3 protein. The profile covers more than 550,000 distinct CDR3 sequences, with more than 13% appearing a single time and roughly 3.6% taken by the ten largest. The TCR sequence derives from a female donor in good health, serving as a healthy control. The sequenced sample consisted of memory CD4+ T cells from blood. The rearrangement links TRBV6-5 to TRBJ1-1; 8 nucleotides line up with TRBD1. The CDR3 DNA sequence: TGTGCCAGCAGAGGACAGGGCGACACTGAAGCTTTCTTT. Translated: CASRGQGDTEAFF.